This note documents a single TCR beta chain sequence. Its target is unknown. The data stem from a study of T cell responses to AZD1222 COVID-19 vaccine. Overall study results and limits: White British people made up most donors, females outnumbered males, and clonal diversity was possibly underestimated.

Clones were read by immunoSEQ multiplex PCR, and TCRdb kept only the in-frame ones, dropping some. The data show about 180,000 clones, about nine tenths seen once. CDR3 length: 14 amino acids. The germline CDR1 and CDR2 sequences are LNHNV and YYDKDF (reference sequence). V shed 0 bases, J shed 7 bases, and the junction held 5 bases outside the gene matches. Sequencing used peripheral blood, obtained on day 0 of AZD1222 vaccination. The TCR comes from an adult in good health. The J gene is TRBJ2-7, the V gene TRBV15; TRBD1 matches at 8 bases. The CDR3 is CATSRENRGLEQYF. The CDR3 DNA sequence: TGTGCCACCAGCAGAGAAAACAGGGGGTTAGAGCAGTACTTC.